This T cell receptor (beta chain) was sequenced during a study of T cells in Graves' hyperthyroidism and ophthalmopathy. Researchers took RNA transcripts and amplified the TCR beta CDR3 regions from them. When the TCR CDR3 underwent first-round RT-PCR, the HTBI primer set was used. Using its own MiXCR run on the multiplex PCR reads, TCRdb lists one record per CDR3 protein. The sample records approximately 510,000 distinct CDR3 sequences, less than 25% being singletons. This clonotype was counted ten times or more. Its antigen is not known. Overall study findings and caveats: Clonotypes that were expanded in thyroid above 0.001 mostly appeared in blood too. From stable hyperthyroidism, ophthalmopathy was set apart by a 13 V-J model. Before onset, by a median of around six months, the model predicted ophthalmopathy.

Deletions cut 8 bases from V and 5 bases from J, with 10 bases between. This CDR3 contains 12 residues. Together with thyroid ultrasound, orbital computed tomography, serum thyroxine and TRAb, clinical symptoms were used for diagnoses. The clonotype was recovered from a man aged 18-30 years with Graves' hyperthyroidism. Specimen: blood. This rearrangement joins TRBV12-3 or TRBV12-4 to TRBJ1-5, with D unresolved. Here the CDR3 DNA reads TGTGCCAGCGGAGACTTCGATCAGCCCCAGCATTTT. This gives the protein CASGDFDQPQHF.